The clone carrying this T cell receptor (beta chain) has a handful of counts. Its antigen is not known. The CDR3 spans 17 residues. V lost 5 bases to trimming and J lost 2 bases; unmatched junction nucleotides: 11. Germline V gene lookup returns CDR1 SEHNR and CDR2 FQNEAQ (reference sequence). This specimen belongs to a study of cytotoxic CD8 clonotypes in ibrutinib-treated CLL. Study-wide findings and caveats: The clonality rise at ibrutinib response reflected private clonotype expansion.

The assay was immunoSEQ multiplex PCR, and TCRdb's table has in-frame clones only and misses some. The data contain around 160,000 clones, about 88% of them singletons. The sequencing here drew on PBMCs, taken at disease progression, from a patient treated with ibrutinib. The genes are TRBV7-9 and TRBJ2-3, with 9 bases lining up with TRBD2. The sequence was obtained from a human donor with chronic lymphocytic leukemia. The CDR3 reads CASSPERASGDTDTQYF. In DNA, the CDR3 is TGTGCCAGCAGCCCCGAGAGGGCTAGCGGGGACACAGATACGCAGTATTTT.